The 24 T cell receptor beta chains in this list originate from one sample, sequenced in a study of cytomegalovirus exposure and HLA in healthy donors. The PCR employed 60 Vbeta primers together with 13 Jbeta primers. Assay used: immunoSEQ multiplex PCR; TCRdb lists only in-frame clones, some missing. Of some 110,000 clones in the sample, approximately 76% were seen once. Sequencing input: PBMCs. The receptors were gathered from a woman younger than 35 in good health and CMV-seropositive.

The rearrangement links TRBV5-5 to TRBJ1-1; D may be TRBD1 (6 bases). CDR3 length: 15 residues. The germline V gene has CDR1 SGHKS and CDR2 YYEKEE (reference sequence). Trimming left V 4 bases short and J 0 bases short, with 13 bases between. The CDR3 bases are TGTGCCAGCAGCCATCCGCAGGGGATGAACACTGAAGCTTTCTTT. Protein product: CASSHPQGMNTEAFF.

This chain links TRBV7-9 with TRBJ2-1; no clear D gene. Deletions cut 6 bases from V and 1 base from J, with 13 bases between. The CDR3 is 15 amino acids. Germline assignment: CDR1 SEHNR and CDR2 FQNEAQ (reference sequence). In DNA form, the CDR3 reads TGTGCCAGCAGTCCCGACCTCGGGTCCTACAATGAGCAGTTCTTC. Its translation is CASSPDLGSYNEQFF. Based on the CDR3 plus reference TRBV7-9 and TRBJ2-1, the full variable domain is DTGVSQNPRHKITKRGQNVTFRCDPISEHNRLYWYRQTLGQGPEFLTYFQNEAQLEKSRLLSDRFSAERPKGSFSTLEIQRTEQGDSAMYLCASSPDLGSYNEQFFGPGTRLTVL.

The chain has TRBV6-6 and TRBJ2-7; D is possibly TRBD1 (5 bases). The V gene lost 10 bases and the J gene lost 2 bases, with 9 bases spanning the gap. CDR3 length: 11 amino acids. The germline gives CDR1 MNHNY, CDR2 SVGAGI (reference sequence). Here the CDR3 DNA reads TGTGCCACAACGGACACCTACGAGCAGTACTTC. This translates into CATTDTYEQYF.

The chain combines TRBV5-1 with TRBJ2-5; 9 positions match TRBD2. With 4 bases clipped from V and 1 base from J, the junction kept 5 bases outside the gene matches. The CDR3 covers 15 residues. The germline CDR1 and CDR2 sequences are SGHRS and YFSETQ. The CDR3 protein is CASSQGGLAQETQYF. CDR3 DNA: TGCGCCAGCAGCCAAGGGGGACTAGCCCAAGAGACCCAGTACTTC.

The chain combines TRBV6-1 with TRBJ2-5; no firm D call. The germline V gene encodes CDR1 MNHNS and CDR2 SASEGT. Deletions cut 6 bases from V and 2 bases from J, with 10 bases between. This CDR3 contains 13 residues. The CDR3 coding sequence is TGTGCCAGCAGCTTTTCGTTACAAGAGACCCAGTACTTC. Amino acid sequence: CASSFSLQETQYF.

V usage is TRBV15 and J usage is TRBJ2-7; D may be TRBD1 (5 bases). The CDR3 has 13 amino acids. Germline V gene lookup returns CDR1 LNHNV and CDR2 YYDKDF (reference sequence). V shed 0 bases and J shed 4 bases, with 7 bases lying between them. The CDR3 DNA reads as TGTGCCACCAGCAGAGATAGGGGATACGAGCAGTACTTC. It specifies CATSRDRGYEQYF.

The J gene is TRBJ2-1, the V gene TRBV2; 7 bases agree with TRBD2. Unmatched junction bases numbered 3, after V lost 5 bases and J lost 11 bases. The CDR3 length is 11 residues. The germline gives CDR1 SNHLY, CDR2 FYNNEI. DNA for the CDR3: TGTGCCAGCAGTTTAAGCGGGAAGCAGTTCTTC. Its translation: CASSLSGKQFF.

A few counts support this clone. Additional DNA sequences in this sample encode the identical CDR3. The genes are TRBV19 and TRBJ2-7; 8 positions agree with TRBD1. Germline CDR1 is LNHDA and CDR2 is SQIVND (reference sequence). The V segment lost 5 bases and the J segment 3 bases; nucleotides outside the gene matches: 3. The CDR3 has 13 amino acids. This CDR3 reads CASSATGGYEQYF. Here the CDR3 DNA reads TGTGCCAGTAGTGCTACAGGGGGCTACGAGCAGTACTTC.

The V gene is TRBV7-9, the J gene TRBJ1-2; 7 positions agree with TRBD1. V lost 1 base and J lost 0; bases outside the gene matches: 8. The CDR3 has 17 amino acids. Germline-derived CDR1 and CDR2 are SEHNR and FQNEAQ (reference sequence). The CDR3 DNA sequence: TGTGCCAGCAGCTTAGGTACAGGGGCCCCTACTAACTATGGCTACACCTTC. The encoded protein is CASSLGTGAPTNYGYTF. Full variable domain (rest looked up from reference TRBV7-9 and TRBJ1-2): DTGVSQNPRHKITKRGQNVTFRCDPISEHNRLYWYRQTLGQGPEFLTYFQNEAQLEKSRLLSDRFSAERPKGSFSTLEIQRTEQGDSAMYLCASSLGTGAPTNYGYTFGSGTRLTVV.

In this sample, this clone turned up once. The CDR3 DNA follows: TGTGCCAGCAGTGAGCCGACAGGGGGAAACTATGGCTACACCTTC. Translating it yields CASSEPTGGNYGYTF. This rearrangement joins TRBV2 to TRBJ1-2; TRBD1 aligns across 9 bases. Unmatched junction bases numbered 4, after V lost 3 bases and J lost 2 bases. CDR1 is SNHLY, CDR2 FYNNEI, per germline. The CDR3 contains 15 residues.

The rearrangement uses TRBV6-5 and TRBJ2-7; TRBD2 aligns across 9 bases. V dropped 6 bases and J dropped 3; count of bases not matched to a gene: 9. This CDR3 comprises 15 residues. Germline V gene data show CDR1 as MNHEY and CDR2 as SVGAGI. This CDR3 reads CASRSAGTSFYEQYF. The CDR3 region has the DNA TGTGCCAGCAGGTCGGCCGGGACTAGCTTCTACGAGCAGTACTTC.

The chain links TRBV5-6 to TRBJ1-2; no firm D call. There are 15 residues in the CDR3. Trimming removed 1 base at V and 5 bases at J, with 15 bases between. CDR1 and CDR2 from the germline V gene are SGHDT and YYEEEE. The CDR3 DNA reads TGTGCCAGCAGCTTGTTAGACGAGGCACCTTATGGCTACACCTTC. It is translated as CASSLLDEAPYGYTF.

The chain employs TRBV7-9 and TRBJ1-2, with a tentative D call TRBD1 (5 bases). The germline gives CDR1 SEHNR, CDR2 FQNEAQ (reference sequence). CDR3 size: 15 residues. V was cut by 1 base and J by 2 bases, with 11 bases left in between. CDR3 loop: CASSLEGRANYGYTF. CDR3 nucleotides: TGTGCCAGCAGCTTAGAAGGCAGGGCAAACTATGGCTACACCTTC.

The CDR3 sequence: CASTPKPNYEQYF. For the CDR3, the DNA is TGTGCCAGCACCCCTAAACCGAACTACGAGCAGTACTTC. The V gene is TRBV11-3, the J gene TRBJ2-7; D remains unclear. Trimming took off 7 bases at V and 3 bases at J, with 13 bases between the two ends. CDR3 length equals 13 residues. Germline-derived CDR1 and CDR2 are SGHNT and YENEEA. The full variable domain, its missing parts supplied by reference TRBV11-3 and TRBJ2-7, is EAGVVQSPRYKIIEKKQPVAFWCNPISGHNTLYWYLQNLGQGPELLIRYENEEAVDDSQLPKDRFSAERLKGVDSTLKIQPAELGDSAVYLCASTPKPNYEQYFGPGTRLTVT.

In its sample, this clone was seen a few times. The chain carries TRBV28 and TRBJ1-6, with 8 nucleotides matching TRBD1. J gave up 5 bases and V 2 bases, and 2 bases lay outside the gene matches. The V gene's germline CDR1 is MDHEN and CDR2 SYDVKM. CDR3 length: 15 residues. DNA for the CDR3: TGTGCCAGCAGTTTAGAGGACAGGGATAATTCACCCCTCCACTTT. It yields the protein CASSLEDRDNSPLHF.

This chain links TRBV10-3 with TRBJ2-6, with 7 bases that match TRBD2. V shed 4 bases, J shed 0 bases, and the junction held 6 bases outside the gene matches. This CDR3 has 17 amino acids. From germline, CDR1 is ENHRY and CDR2 SYGVKD. The CDR3 sequence: CAISATGGGSGANVLTF. The CDR3 nucleotides are TGTGCCATCAGTGCGACTGGGGGGGGCTCTGGGGCCAACGTCCTGACTTTC.

The V and J genes are TRBV28 and TRBJ1-1; no clear D gene. There are 14 residues in the CDR3. V was shortened by 1 base and J by 1 base, with 7 bases between the two germline ends. Germline values: CDR1 MDHEN, CDR2 SYDVKM. CDR3 nucleotide sequence: TGTGCCAGCAGTTTATTCGTCGGGAACACTGAAGCTTTCTTT. This translates into CASSLFVGNTEAFF.

The V and J genes are TRBV6-1 and TRBJ2-1; possible D gene TRBD2, 6 bases. Trimming stripped 4 bases from V and 3 bases from J, with 16 bases between. CDR1 is MNHNS, CDR2 SASEGT, per germline. The CDR3 covers 16 residues. The CDR3 here is CASSASREALYNEQFF. The CDR3 nucleotides are TGTGCCAGCAGTGCCTCCAGGGAGGCCCTCTACAATGAGCAGTTCTTC.

V usage is TRBV29-1 and J usage is TRBJ1-1; the match to TRBD1 covers 11 bases. V lost 7 bases to trimming and J lost 4 bases; unmatched junction nucleotides: 8. The CDR3 consists of 14 residues. In germline, CDR1 is SQVTM, CDR2 ANQGSEA. In nucleotides, the CDR3 is TGCAGCGCACCGGGACAGGGGGTCGGCACTGAAGCTTTCTTT. It codes for CSAPGQGVGTEAFF. Looking up the rest from reference TRBV29-1 and TRBJ1-1 gives the full variable domain: SAVISQKPSRDICQRGTSLTIQCQVDSQVTMMFWYRQQPGQSLTLIATANQGSEATYESGFVIDKFPISRPNLTFSTLTVSNMSPEDSSIYLCSAPGQGVGTEAFFGQGTRLTVV.

This clone was seen once. The J gene is TRBJ1-3, the V gene TRBV6-5; the D is unclear. CDR3 size: 11 residues. Looked up from germline, CDR1 is MNHEY and CDR2 is SVGAGI. V was trimmed by 10 bases and J by 6 bases, leaving 10 bases between them. The CDR3 DNA reads as TGTGCCATCCACGGGGTAAACACCATATATTTT. This codes for CAIHGVNTIYF.

The chain links TRBV27 to TRBJ2-7, with 12 bases matching TRBD2. Trimming took 5 bases from V and 5 from J; bases not matched to a gene: 13. Looked up from germline, CDR1 is MNHEY and CDR2 is SMNVEV (reference sequence). The CDR3 spans 17 residues. CDR3: CASSIISSGRARHEQYF. CDR3 bases: TGTGCCAGCAGTATCATTTCTAGCGGGAGGGCGCGGCACGAGCAGTACTTC.

This clone was seen once. J is TRBJ1-2 and V is TRBV29-1; D is possibly TRBD1 (5 bases). The V end was cut by 6 bases, the J end by 8 bases, with 13 bases between. There are 11 residues in the CDR3. Germline CDR1 and CDR2: SQVTM and ANQGSEA. CDR3 protein: CSVQGSEGYTF. In DNA, the CDR3 is TGCAGCGTGCAGGGATCTGAAGGCTACACCTTC.

This chain links TRBV15 with TRBJ1-4; 7 nucleotides line up with TRBD1. J was trimmed by 5 bases and V by 6 bases; bases with no gene match: 0. Germline CDR1 reads LNHNV; CDR2 reads YYDKDF (reference sequence). This CDR3 is built from 12 residues. CDR3 amino acids: CATRQGNEKLFF. DNA of the CDR3: TGTGCCACCAGACAGGGGAATGAAAAACTGTTTTTT. The full variable domain, its missing parts supplied by reference TRBV15 and TRBJ1-4, is DAMVIQNPRYQVTQFGKPVTLSCSQTLNHNVMYWYQQKSSQAPKLLFHYYDKDFNNEADTPDNFQSRRPNTSFCFLDIRSPGLGDTAMYLCATRQGNEKLFFGSGTQLSVL.

The chain has TRBV2 and TRBJ1-4; 7 bases match TRBD1. Looked up from germline, CDR1 is SNHLY and CDR2 is FYNNEI. The CDR3 runs 14 residues. V was pared by 10 bases and J by 2 bases, with 7 bases of the junction left unmatched. The CDR3 DNA reads TGTGCCACCGAAGACAGGGCCACTAATGAAAAACTGTTTTTT. Protein sequence: CATEDRATNEKLFF.